A single sample is the source of the 8 T cell receptor beta chains below, sequenced in a study of blood T cell repertoires in COVID-19. The protocol was immunoSEQ multiplex PCR, while the TCRdb copy is restricted to in-frame clones and leaves out a portion. Of approximately 220,000 clones listed, just under 90% are singletons. The sequenced material came from PBMCs or T cells enriched from blood (not recorded which). All receptors come from a woman aged 25 to 39 with acute COVID-19.

The rearrangement joins TRBV6-5 to TRBJ1-5, with unresolved D. V dropped 0 bases and J dropped 3 bases, with 3 bases sitting between them. Germline V gene sequence: CDR1 MNHEY, CDR2 SVGAGI. The CDR3 is 13 amino acids. CDR3 sequence (DNA): TGTGCCAGCAGTTACTCGGCCAATCAGCCCCAGCATTTT. This gives the protein CASSYSANQPQHF.

This rearrangement joins TRBV15 to TRBJ1-5, with unresolved D. V dropped 3 bases and J dropped 3 bases, with 9 bases sitting between them. The germline CDR1 and CDR2 sequences are LNHNV and YYDKDF (reference sequence). The CDR3 totals 14 residues. The CDR3 DNA follows: TGTGCCACCAGCAGCGGACTTAACAATCAGCCCCAGCATTTT. Encoded protein: CATSSGLNNQPQHF.

The J gene is TRBJ2-1, the V gene TRBV2; unclear D gene. This CDR3 is 14 amino acids long. V was shortened by 0 bases and J by 7 bases, with 10 bases between the two germline ends. The germline CDR1 and CDR2 sequences are SNHLY and FYNNEI. The CDR3 sequence: CASSEALEVNEQFF. CDR3 DNA: TGTGCCAGCAGTGAAGCGCTAGAGGTAAATGAGCAGTTCTTC.

The chain couples TRBV6-1 to TRBJ1-5; D is unresolved. Germline CDR1 MNHNS, CDR2 SASEGT. This CDR3 comprises 13 residues. V was trimmed by 2 bases and J by 9 bases, leaving 11 bases between them. CDR3 amino acids: CASSELRVRPQHF. In DNA form, the CDR3 reads TGTGCCAGCAGTGAATTGAGGGTCAGGCCCCAGCATTTT.

In its sample, this clone was seen once. The J gene is TRBJ1-4, the V gene TRBV18, with TRBD1 as a possible D gene (5 bases). Trimming took 1 base from V and 6 from J, leaving 9 bases between them. This CDR3 is 14 amino acids long. In germline, CDR1 is KGHSH, CDR2 LQKENI. The CDR3 sequence: CASSPQQGDEKLFF. The CDR3 coding sequence is TGTGCCAGCTCACCACAGCAGGGCGATGAAAAACTGTTTTTT. The variable domain in full, completed from reference TRBV18 and TRBJ1-4, reads NAGVMQNPRHLVRRRGQEARLRCSPMKGHSHVYWYRQLPEEGLKFMVYLQKENIIDESGMPKERFSAEFPKEGPSILRIQQVVRGDSAAYFCASSPQQGDEKLFFGSGTQLSVL.

This clone has more than one count but fewer than ten. This chain links TRBV16 with TRBJ1-2, with 10 positions matching TRBD1. The V gene's germline CDR1 is KGHSY and CDR2 FQNENV. The CDR3 has 14 amino acids. The junction had 6 bases not matched to a gene; V was cut back by 5 bases and J by 6 bases. CDR3 loop: CASSSSTGGDGYTF. CDR3 DNA sequence: TGTGCCAGCAGCTCCTCGACAGGGGGCGATGGCTACACCTTC.

A single count supports this clone. The V and J genes are TRBV11-3 and TRBJ1-1; D is possibly TRBD1 (5 bases). Germline lookup yields CDR1 SGHNT and CDR2 YENEEA. The CDR3 consists of 13 residues. V was trimmed by 1 base and J by 4 bases, leaving 7 bases between them. CDR3 DNA sequence: TGTGCCAGCAGCTTAGGACAGAGCACTGAAGCTTTCTTT. Protein sequence: CASSLGQSTEAFF.

In its sample, this clone was seen a few times. For the CDR3, the DNA is TGTGCCAGCAGCATCGCAGTGTACAGGGGTTCCTATAATTCACCCCTCCACTTT. Translating it yields CASSIAVYRGSYNSPLHF. The chain recombines TRBV11-2 with TRBJ1-6, with 7 bases fitting TRBD1. With 5 bases clipped from V and 1 base from J, the junction kept 11 bases outside the gene matches. Per the germline V gene, CDR1 is SGHAT and CDR2 is FQNNGV. There are 18 residues in the CDR3.